This T cell receptor (beta chain) was captured by sequencing in a study of spatial heterogeneity in lung cancer. Study-wide context: Each distinct TCR and UMI combination averaged more than ten appearances in raw reads.

Sample time point: sample taken at primary tumor resection. The sequenced material consisted of unsorted whole RNA from tumor, nontumor lung or frozen PBMC. Single TCR cDNA molecules each had their own unique molecular identifier. TCRdb re-called the 5' RACE reads through MiXCR, storing one row per CDR3 protein. Of over 50,000 distinct CDR3 sequences listed, under 7.5% are singletons. This CDR3 contains 12 residues. Germline V gene data show CDR1 as SGDLS and CDR2 as YYNGEE. Trimming took off 0 bases at V and 2 bases at J, with 2 bases between the two ends. Study-wide results and limits: Resection saw ubiquitous expanded tumor TCRs appear in blood more than follow-up did.

This clonotype was counted only a few times. Its antigen is not known. This TCR derives from a female donor with early-stage non-small cell lung cancer. The rearrangement links TRBV9 to TRBJ1-2, with D unclear. The sequencing used PBMCs, collected at surgery. The CDR3 reads CASSVENYGYTF. The DNA for the CDR3 is TGTGCCAGCAGCGTAGAAAACTATGGCTACACCTTC.